This T cell receptor beta chain was recorded in a study of T cell changes during pregnancy in multiple sclerosis. Sequenced by immunoSEQ multiplex PCR; TCRdb stores in-frame clones only, minus some. The table includes roughly 54,000 clones, over 80% detected once. This clonotype originated in a female donor with multiple sclerosis, enrolled in a pregnancy study. The sample was CD4+ T cells from peripheral blood mononuclear cells, taken after pregnancy.

CDR3 bases: TGTGCCAGCAGCTTTGATAGAGCCTTTGGTGAAAAACTGTTTTTT. The encoded protein is CASSFDRAFGEKLFF. This chain uses TRBV11-2 with TRBJ1-4, with D unresolved. Trimming cost V 3 bases and J 7 bases, with 15 bases left between them. The germline gives CDR1 SGHAT, CDR2 FQNNGV. The CDR3 is 15 residues long.